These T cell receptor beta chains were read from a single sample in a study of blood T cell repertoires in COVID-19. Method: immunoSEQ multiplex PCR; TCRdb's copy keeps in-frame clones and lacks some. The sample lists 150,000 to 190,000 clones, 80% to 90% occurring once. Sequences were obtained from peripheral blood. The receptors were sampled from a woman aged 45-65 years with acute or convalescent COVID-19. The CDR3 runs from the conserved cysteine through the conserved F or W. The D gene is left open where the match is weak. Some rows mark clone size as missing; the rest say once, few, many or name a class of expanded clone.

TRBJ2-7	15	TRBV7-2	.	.	TGTGCCAGCAGCCAATTAAAACTAGCTAACCACGAGCAGTACTTC	CASSQLKLANHEQYF
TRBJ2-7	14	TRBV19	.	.	TGTGCCAGTACGTCGGTCCTGGGGACTCACGAGCAGTACTTC	CASTSVLGTHEQYF
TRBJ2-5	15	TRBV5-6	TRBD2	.	TGTGCCAGCAGCTTGTTAGCGGGAGGCCAAGAGACCCAGTACTTC	CASSLLAGGQETQYF
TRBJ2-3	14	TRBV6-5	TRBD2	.	TGTGCCAGCGGGACTAGCGGACTCGGGGATACGCAGTATTTT	CASGTSGLGDTQYF
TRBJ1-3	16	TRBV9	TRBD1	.	TGTGCCAGCAGTCCCACAGGGGCTACCTCTGGAAACACCATATATTTT	CASSPTGATSGNTIYF
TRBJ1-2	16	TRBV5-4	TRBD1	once	TGTGCCAGCAGCTCAGCCGGGACAGGGGTTAACTATGGCTACACCTTC	CASSSAGTGVNYGYTF
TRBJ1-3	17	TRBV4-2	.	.	TGTGCCAGCAGCCAAGAAGGCAAGAGGCACTCTGGAAACACCATATATTTT	CASSQEGKRHSGNTIYF
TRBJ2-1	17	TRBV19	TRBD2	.	TGTGCCAGTAGTGAACTAGCGGGAGCAAGGGGCTCAGATGAGCAGTTCTTC	CASSELAGARGSDEQFF
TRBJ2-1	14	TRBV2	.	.	TGTGCCAGCAGTGAGACTCGGGGAGGCAATGAGCAGTTCTTC	CASSETRGGNEQFF
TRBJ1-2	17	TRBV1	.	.	TGCACCAGCAGCCCCTCCCCTTGCGTAGGGGGCCACTATGGCTACACCTTC	CTSSPSPCVGGHYGYTF
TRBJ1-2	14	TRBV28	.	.	TGTGCCAGCAGCCGTTCTTGGACAGACTATGGCTACACCTTC	CASSRSWTDYGYTF
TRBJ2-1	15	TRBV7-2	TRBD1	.	TGTGCCAGCAGCCTAGACAGGGGCGCCTACAATGAGCAGTTCTTC	CASSLDRGAYNEQFF
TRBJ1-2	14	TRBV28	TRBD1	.	TGTGCCAGCAGTTACGGACAGGGGGTCTATGGCTACACCTTC	CASSYGQGVYGYTF
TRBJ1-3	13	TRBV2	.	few	TGTGCCAGCAGTGCAGGGGCGGTCAACACCATATATTTT	CASSAGAVNTIYF
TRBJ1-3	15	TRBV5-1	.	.	TGCGCCAGCAGCTTGGTCGGGGATCAGGGAAACACCATATATTTT	CASSLVGDQGNTIYF
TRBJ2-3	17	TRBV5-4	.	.	TGTGCCAGCAGCGATCCACGAAGTCAGATGAGGTCCGGTACGCAGTATTTT	CASSDPRSQMRSGTQYF
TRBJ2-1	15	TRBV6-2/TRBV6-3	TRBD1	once	TGTGCCAGCAGTAACTCGGGACAGGGTGGTCGTGAGCAGTTCTTC	CASSNSGQGGREQFF
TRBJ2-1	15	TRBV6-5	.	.	TGTGCCAGCAGTTCCCACCGGGGAAAGGACAATGAGCAGTTCTTC	CASSSHRGKDNEQFF
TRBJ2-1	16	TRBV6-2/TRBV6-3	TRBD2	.	TGTGCCAGCAGCCAGGGCGGCGGGAGGGCCCCCCATGAGCAGTTCTTC	CASSQGGGRAPHEQFF
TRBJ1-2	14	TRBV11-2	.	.	TGTGCCAGCAGCTTAGATCGTTGGGAGTATGGCTACACCTTC	CASSLDRWEYGYTF
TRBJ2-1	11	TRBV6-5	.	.	TGTGCCAGCAAAGCTTACAATGAGCAGTTCTTC	CASKAYNEQFF
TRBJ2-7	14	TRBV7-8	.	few	TGTGCCAGCAGCTTAGTTCCAGGTCCCTACGAGCAGTACTTC	CASSLVPGPYEQYF
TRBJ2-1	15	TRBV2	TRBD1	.	TGTGCCAGCAGTGAAGGACAGGGAGTCTACAATGAGCAGTTCTTC	CASSEGQGVYNEQFF
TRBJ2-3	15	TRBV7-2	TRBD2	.	TGTGCCAGCAGCTTAGAACGAGCGGGAGGTTACACGCAGTATTTT	CASSLERAGGYTQYF
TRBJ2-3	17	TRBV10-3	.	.	TGTGCCATCAGTGAGTCGTTTGGGGGCATAGGTACAGATACGCAGTATTTT	CAISESFGGIGTDTQYF
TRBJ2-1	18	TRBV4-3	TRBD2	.	TGCGCCAGCAGCCAAGATCCCCCCACTAGCGGGAGGGCCGGTGAGCAGTTCTTC	CASSQDPPTSGRAGEQFF
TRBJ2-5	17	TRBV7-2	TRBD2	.	TGTGCCAGCAGCGTCAAGGCGACTAGCGGACACCAAGAGACCCAGTACTTC	CASSVKATSGHQETQYF
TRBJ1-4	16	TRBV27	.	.	TGTGCCAGCAGTTTGAGGCAAACAGGGTCTAATGAAAAACTGTTTTTT	CASSLRQTGSNEKLFF
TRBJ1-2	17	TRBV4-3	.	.	TGCGCCAGCAGCCAAGAGGTATCCCACAGGGCTAACTATGGCTACACCTTC	CASSQEVSHRANYGYTF
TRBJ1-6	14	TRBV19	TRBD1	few	TGTGCCAGTAGTCTTGGGACAGGGCGTTCACCCCTCCACTTT	CASSLGTGRSPLHF
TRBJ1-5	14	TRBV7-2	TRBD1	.	TGTGCCAGCAGCCCCACAGGGGCGAGACAGCCCCAGCATTTT	CASSPTGARQPQHF
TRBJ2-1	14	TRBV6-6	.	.	TGTGCCAGCAGTGCGGAGAGCTCCTACAATGAGCAGTTCTTC	CASSAESSYNEQFF
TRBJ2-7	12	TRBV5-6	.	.	TGTGCCAGCAGCTTGTGGCTTTACGAGCAGTACTTC	CASSLWLYEQYF
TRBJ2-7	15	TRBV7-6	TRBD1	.	TGTGCCAGCAGCTTAGGTACATCCGGGACAGCCAGGCAGTACTTC	CASSLGTSGTARQYF
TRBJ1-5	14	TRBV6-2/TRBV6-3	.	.	TGTGCCAGCAGTTACAGAGATAGCAATCAGCCCCAGCATTTT	CASSYRDSNQPQHF